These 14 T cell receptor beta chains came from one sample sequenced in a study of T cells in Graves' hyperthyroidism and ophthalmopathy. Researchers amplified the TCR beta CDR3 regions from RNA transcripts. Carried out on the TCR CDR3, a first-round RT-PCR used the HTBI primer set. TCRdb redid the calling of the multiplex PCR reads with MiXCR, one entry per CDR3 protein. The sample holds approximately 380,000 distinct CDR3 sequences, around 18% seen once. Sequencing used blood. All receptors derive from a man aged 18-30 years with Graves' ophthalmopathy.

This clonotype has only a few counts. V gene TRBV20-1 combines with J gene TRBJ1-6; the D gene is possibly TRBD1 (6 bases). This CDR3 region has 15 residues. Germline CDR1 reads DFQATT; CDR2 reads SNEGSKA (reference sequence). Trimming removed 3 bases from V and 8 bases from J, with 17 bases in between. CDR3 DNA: TGCAGTGCTAGGGGGCCCCACAGGGAATATTCACCCCTCCACTTT. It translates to CSARGPHREYSPLHF.

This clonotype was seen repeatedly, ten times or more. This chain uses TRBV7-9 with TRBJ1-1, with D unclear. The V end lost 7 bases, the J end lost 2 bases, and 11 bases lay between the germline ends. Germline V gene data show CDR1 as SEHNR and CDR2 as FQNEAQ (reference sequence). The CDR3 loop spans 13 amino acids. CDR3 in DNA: TGTGCCAGCATCCGTATGGGTAACACTGAAGCTTTCTTT. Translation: CASIRMGNTEAFF.

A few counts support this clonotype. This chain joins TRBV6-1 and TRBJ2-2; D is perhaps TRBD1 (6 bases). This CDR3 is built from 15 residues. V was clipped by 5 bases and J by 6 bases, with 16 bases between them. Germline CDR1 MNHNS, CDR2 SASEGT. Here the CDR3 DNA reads TGTGCCAGCAGTTCAGGGGTCTATGAGGCCGGGGAGCTGTTTTTT. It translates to CASSSGVYEAGELFF.

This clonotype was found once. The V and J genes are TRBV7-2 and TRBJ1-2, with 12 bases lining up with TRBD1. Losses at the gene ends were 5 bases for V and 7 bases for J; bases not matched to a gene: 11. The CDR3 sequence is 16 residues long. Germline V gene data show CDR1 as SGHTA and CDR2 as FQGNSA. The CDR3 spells CASSINSGTGGGGYTF. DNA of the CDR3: TGTGCCAGCAGCATTAATTCCGGGACAGGGGGCGGTGGCTACACCTTC.

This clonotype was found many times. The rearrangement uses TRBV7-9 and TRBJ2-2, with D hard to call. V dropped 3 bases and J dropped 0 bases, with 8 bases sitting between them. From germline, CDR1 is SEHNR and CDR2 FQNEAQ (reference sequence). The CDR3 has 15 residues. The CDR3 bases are TGTGCCAGCAGCTTTCCATTCCCGAACACCGGGGAGCTGTTTTTT. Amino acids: CASSFPFPNTGELFF.

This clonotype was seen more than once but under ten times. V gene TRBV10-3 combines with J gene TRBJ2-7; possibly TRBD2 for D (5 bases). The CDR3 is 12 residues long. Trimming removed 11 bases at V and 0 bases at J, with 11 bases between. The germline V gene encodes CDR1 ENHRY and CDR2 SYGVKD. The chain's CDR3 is CAVRDSSYEQYF. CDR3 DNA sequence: TGTGCCGTCCGGGATTCCTCCTACGAGCAGTACTTC.

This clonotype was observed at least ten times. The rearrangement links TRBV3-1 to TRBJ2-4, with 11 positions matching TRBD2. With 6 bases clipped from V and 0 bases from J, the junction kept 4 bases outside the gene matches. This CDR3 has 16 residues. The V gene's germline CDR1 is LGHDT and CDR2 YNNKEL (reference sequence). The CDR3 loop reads CASRSGLAGAKNIQYF. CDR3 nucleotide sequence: TGTGCCAGCAGATCCGGACTAGCGGGAGCCAAAAACATTCAGTACTTC.

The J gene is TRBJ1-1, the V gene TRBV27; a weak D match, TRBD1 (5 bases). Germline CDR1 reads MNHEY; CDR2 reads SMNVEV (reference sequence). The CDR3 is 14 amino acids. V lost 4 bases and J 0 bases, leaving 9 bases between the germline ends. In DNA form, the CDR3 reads TGTGCCAGCAGTTCGGGACGGTTGAACACTGAAGCTTTCTTT. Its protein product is CASSSGRLNTEAFF.

In nucleotides, the CDR3 is TGCAGTGCTAGGATTCCGGGACTAGCGGGAGAAAGCGCAGATACGCAGTATTTT. Protein: CSARIPGLAGESADTQYF. The rearrangement joins TRBV20-1 to TRBJ2-3, with 14 bases lining up with TRBD2. This CDR3 contains 18 residues. J lost 4 bases, V lost 3 bases, and 12 bases had no gene match. Germline V gene data show CDR1 as DFQATT and CDR2 as SNEGSKA (reference sequence).

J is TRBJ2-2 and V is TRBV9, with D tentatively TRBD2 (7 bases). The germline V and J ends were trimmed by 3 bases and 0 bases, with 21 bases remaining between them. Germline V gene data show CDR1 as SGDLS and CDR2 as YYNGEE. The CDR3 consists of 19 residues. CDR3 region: CASSGEGGDPTSNTGELFF. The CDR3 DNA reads TGTGCCAGCAGCGGGGAGGGGGGGGATCCTACCTCGAACACCGGGGAGCTGTTTTTT. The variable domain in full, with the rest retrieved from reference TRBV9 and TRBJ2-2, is DSGVTQTPKHLITATGQRVTLRCSPRSGDLSVYWYQQSLDQGLQFLIQYYNGEERAKGNILERFSAQQFPDLHSELNLSSLELGDSALYFCASSGEGGDPTSNTGELFFGEGSRLTVL.

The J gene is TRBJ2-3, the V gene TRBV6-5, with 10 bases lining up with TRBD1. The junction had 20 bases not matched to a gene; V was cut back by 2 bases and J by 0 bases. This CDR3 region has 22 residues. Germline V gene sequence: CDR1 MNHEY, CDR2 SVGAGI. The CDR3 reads CASSYVPGTGADYASSTDTQYF. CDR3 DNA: TGTGCCAGCAGTTACGTCCCCGGGACAGGGGCCGATTACGCTTCTAGCACAGATACGCAGTATTTT.

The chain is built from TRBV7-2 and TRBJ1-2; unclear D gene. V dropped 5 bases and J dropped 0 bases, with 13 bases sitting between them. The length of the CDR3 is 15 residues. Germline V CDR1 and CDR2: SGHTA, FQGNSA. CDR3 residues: CASSGVGHTNYGYTF. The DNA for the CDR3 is TGTGCCAGCAGCGGGGTCGGGCACACTAACTATGGCTACACCTTC.

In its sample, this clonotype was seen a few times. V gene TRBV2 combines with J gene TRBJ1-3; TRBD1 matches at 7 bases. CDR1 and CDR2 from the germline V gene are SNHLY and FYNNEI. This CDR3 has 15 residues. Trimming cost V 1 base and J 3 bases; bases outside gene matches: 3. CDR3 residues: CASSEGTGGGNTIYF. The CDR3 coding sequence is TGTGCCAGCAGTGAAGGGACAGGTGGTGGAAACACCATATATTTT.

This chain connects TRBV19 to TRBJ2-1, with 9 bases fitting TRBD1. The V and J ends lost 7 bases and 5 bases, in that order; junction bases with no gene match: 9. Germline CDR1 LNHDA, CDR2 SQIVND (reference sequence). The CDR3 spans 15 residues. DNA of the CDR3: TGTGCCAGTACTCCGGGACAGGGTTACCACAATGAGCAGTTCTTC. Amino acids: CASTPGQGYHNEQFF. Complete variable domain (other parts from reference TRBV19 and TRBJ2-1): DGGITQSPKYLFRKEGQNVTLSCEQNLNHDAMYWYRQDPGQGLRLIYYSQIVNDFQKGDIAEGYSVSREKKESFPLTVTSAQKNPTAFYLCASTPGQGYHNEQFFGPGTRLTVL.